Presented here are 3 T cell receptor beta chains from one specimen sequenced in a study of T cells expressing NK-cell markers. One entry per CDR3 protein, without DNA, is what TCRdb gives after re-calling the 5' RACE reads. Its table records hundreds of thousands of distinct CDR3 sequences. Sequencing was performed on blood T cells: a sorted CD56 or NKG2C T cell subset, CD4+ or CD8+ T cells, or bulk PBMC T cells (not recorded which). The source of these receptors is a man aged 18-69 years in good health.

This sequence joins TRBV2 and TRBJ1-5. Germline V CDR1 and CDR2: SNHLY, FYNNEI. The CDR3 contains 11 residues. The CDR3 is CASRVGQPQHF.

The genes are TRBV7-8 and TRBJ2-7. Germline-derived CDR1 and CDR2 are SGHVS and FQNEAQ. CDR3 length: 14 residues. CDR3 region: CASSRLRGAYEQYF.

The chain links TRBV4-1 to TRBJ2-1; TCRdb names TRBD2, which stays unverified in the absence of DNA. The CDR3 has 17 residues. The germline V gene has CDR1 MGHRA and CDR2 YSYEKL. The CDR3 loop reads CASSQDRGTSGGNEQFF.